This T cell receptor beta chain came from a study of identical twins. MiXCR, run by TCRdb on the 5' RACE reads, gives a single entry per CDR3 protein. The top ten clones hold 40% of a sample with some 210,000 distinct CDR3 sequences, approximately 15% of them seen once. This same sample was also part of a study on T cells expressing NK-cell markers. That source notes: Repertoire data for TCR beta were derived from sorted T cells (CD3+CD56+NKG2C+, CD3+CD56+NKG2C- and CD3+CD56-NKG2C+). Alpha-beta TCR T cells were the sole sorting target in several experiments, owing to an anti-gamma-delta TCR antibody.

The TCR was taken from a woman aged 18-29 years in good health. Sequencing was carried out using CD8+ T cells sorted from blood.

The DNA of the CDR3 is TGCAGCGTTGAAGATGAGGACTTAACAGATACGCAGTATTTT. Its protein product is CSVEDEDLTDTQYF. The chain employs TRBV29-1 and TRBJ2-3; possible D gene TRBD2, 5 bases. The V and J ends lost 0 bases and 3 bases respectively, with 10 bases between them. The CDR3 totals 14 residues. Germline lookup yields CDR1 SQVTM and CDR2 ANQGSEA.